This T cell receptor (beta chain) was recorded in a study of T cell changes during pregnancy in multiple sclerosis. Using immunoSEQ multiplex PCR, the repertoire was profiled, and TCRdb retains in-frame clones only, with some absent. The sample records 35,000 to 50,000 clones, 87% being singletons. The germline V gene has CDR1 SGHRS and CDR2 YFSETQ. CDR3 length: 14 amino acids. V gave up 0 bases and J gave up 5 bases; unmatched junction bases: 3. The sequencing used CD4+ T cells from peripheral blood mononuclear cells, collected after pregnancy. This receptor was obtained from a female donor with multiple sclerosis, enrolled in a pregnancy study. J is TRBJ1-2 and V is TRBV5-1, with 8 bases that match TRBD1. This CDR3 reads CASSLAQGAYGYTF. CDR3 sequence (DNA): TGCGCCAGCAGCTTGGCGCAGGGGGCTTATGGCTACACCTTC. The whole variable domain, filled in from reference TRBV5-1 and TRBJ1-2, reads KAGVTQTPRYLIKTRGQQVTLSCSPISGHRSVSWYQQTPGQGLQFLFEYFSETQRNKGNFPGRFSGRQFSNSRSEMNVSTLELGDSALYLCASSLAQGAYGYTFGSGTRLTVV.